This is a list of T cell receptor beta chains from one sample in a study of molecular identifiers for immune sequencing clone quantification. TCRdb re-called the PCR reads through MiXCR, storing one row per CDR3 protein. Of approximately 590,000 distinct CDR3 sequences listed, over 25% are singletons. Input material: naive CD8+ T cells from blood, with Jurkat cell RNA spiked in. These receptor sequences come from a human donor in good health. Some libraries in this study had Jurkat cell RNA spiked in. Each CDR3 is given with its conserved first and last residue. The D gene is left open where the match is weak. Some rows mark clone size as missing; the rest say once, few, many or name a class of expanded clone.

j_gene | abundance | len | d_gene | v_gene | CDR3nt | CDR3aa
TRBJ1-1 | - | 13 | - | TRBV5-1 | TGCGTCAGCAGCTTAGCGGTGAACACTGAAGCTTTCTTT | CVSSLAVNTEAFF
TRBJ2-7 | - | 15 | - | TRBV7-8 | TGTGCCAGCAGCCCAGGGGGGGTATGGGCCTACGAGCAGTACTTC | CASSPGGVWAYEQYF
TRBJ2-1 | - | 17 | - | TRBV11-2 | TGTGCCAGCAGGAAGGGGGACGCCTATAGTTCCTACAATGAGCAGTTCTTC | CASRKGDAYSSYNEQFF
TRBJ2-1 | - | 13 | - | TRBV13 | TGTGCCAGCAGCCAGGGACTCTACGATGAGCAGTTCTTC | CASSQGLYDEQFF
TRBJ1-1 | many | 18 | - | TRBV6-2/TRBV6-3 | TGTGCCAGCAGTTACTCAACCAAGACAACGGTCATGAACACTGAAGCTTTCTTT | CASSYSTKTTVMNTEAFF
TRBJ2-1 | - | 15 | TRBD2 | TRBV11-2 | TGTGCCAGCACCAGCGGGGGGGGCCCATACAATGAGCAGTTCTTC | CASTSGGGPYNEQFF
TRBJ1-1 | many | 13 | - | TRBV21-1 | TGTGCCAGCAGCGCCCAGCGTCGTCCTGAAGCTTTCTTT | CASSAQRRPEAFF
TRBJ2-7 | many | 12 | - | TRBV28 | TGTGCCAGCAGTTCCGCCGGAGGCGGCCCCTACTTC | CASSSAGGGPYF
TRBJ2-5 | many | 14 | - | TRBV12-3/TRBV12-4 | TGTGCCAGCAGTTTAGTGTCCGGGCCGGAGACCCAGTACTTC | CASSLVSGPETQYF
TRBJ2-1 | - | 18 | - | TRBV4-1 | TGCGCCAGCGGCCAAGATCGCACCGTGACACTTAAGCTTATGGGTGAGTTCTTC | CASGQDRTVTLKLMGEFF
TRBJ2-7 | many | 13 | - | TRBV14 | TGTGCCAGCAGCCAAGAAAACAGCTACGAGCAGTACTTC | CASSQENSYEQYF
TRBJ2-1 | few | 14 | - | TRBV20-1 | TGCAGTGCTAGTGGCGGGACAGTTAACAATGAGCAGTTCTTC | CSASGGTVNNEQFF
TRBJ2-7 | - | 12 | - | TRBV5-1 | TGCGCCCGCAGCCCTCCATCCTACGCGCAATACTTC | CARSPPSYAQYF
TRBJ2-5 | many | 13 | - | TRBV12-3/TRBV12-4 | TGTGCCAGCAGTTTCTCTATACGCGGGACCCAGTACTTC | CASSFSIRGTQYF
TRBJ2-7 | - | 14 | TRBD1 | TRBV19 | TGTGCCAGTAGTACTCGGGACAGGGAATACGAGCAGTACTTC | CASSTRDREYEQYF
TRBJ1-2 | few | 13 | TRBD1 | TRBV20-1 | TGCAGTGCAACGGGACAGGAAGGGTATGGCTACACCTTC | CSATGQEGYGYTF
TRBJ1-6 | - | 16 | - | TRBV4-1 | TGCGCCAGCAGCCGGACCCCAGGCTCCTATAATTCACCCCTCCACTTT | CASSRTPGSYNSPLHF
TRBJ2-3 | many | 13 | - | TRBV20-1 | TGCAGTGCTAGAGATAGCAGGCGAAATACGCAGTATTTT | CSARDSRRNTQYF
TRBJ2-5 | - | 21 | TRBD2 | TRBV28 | TGTGCCAGCAGCACCTCCTCCGGGACAGGGCTAGCGGGAGGGCCCTCGGAGACCCAGTACTTC | CASSTSSGTGLAGGPSETQYF
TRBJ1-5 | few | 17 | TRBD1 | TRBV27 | TGTGCCAGCAGTTTAACCGAGCCGGGGACAGGGCCTCAGCCCCAGCATTTT | CASSLTEPGTGPQPQHF